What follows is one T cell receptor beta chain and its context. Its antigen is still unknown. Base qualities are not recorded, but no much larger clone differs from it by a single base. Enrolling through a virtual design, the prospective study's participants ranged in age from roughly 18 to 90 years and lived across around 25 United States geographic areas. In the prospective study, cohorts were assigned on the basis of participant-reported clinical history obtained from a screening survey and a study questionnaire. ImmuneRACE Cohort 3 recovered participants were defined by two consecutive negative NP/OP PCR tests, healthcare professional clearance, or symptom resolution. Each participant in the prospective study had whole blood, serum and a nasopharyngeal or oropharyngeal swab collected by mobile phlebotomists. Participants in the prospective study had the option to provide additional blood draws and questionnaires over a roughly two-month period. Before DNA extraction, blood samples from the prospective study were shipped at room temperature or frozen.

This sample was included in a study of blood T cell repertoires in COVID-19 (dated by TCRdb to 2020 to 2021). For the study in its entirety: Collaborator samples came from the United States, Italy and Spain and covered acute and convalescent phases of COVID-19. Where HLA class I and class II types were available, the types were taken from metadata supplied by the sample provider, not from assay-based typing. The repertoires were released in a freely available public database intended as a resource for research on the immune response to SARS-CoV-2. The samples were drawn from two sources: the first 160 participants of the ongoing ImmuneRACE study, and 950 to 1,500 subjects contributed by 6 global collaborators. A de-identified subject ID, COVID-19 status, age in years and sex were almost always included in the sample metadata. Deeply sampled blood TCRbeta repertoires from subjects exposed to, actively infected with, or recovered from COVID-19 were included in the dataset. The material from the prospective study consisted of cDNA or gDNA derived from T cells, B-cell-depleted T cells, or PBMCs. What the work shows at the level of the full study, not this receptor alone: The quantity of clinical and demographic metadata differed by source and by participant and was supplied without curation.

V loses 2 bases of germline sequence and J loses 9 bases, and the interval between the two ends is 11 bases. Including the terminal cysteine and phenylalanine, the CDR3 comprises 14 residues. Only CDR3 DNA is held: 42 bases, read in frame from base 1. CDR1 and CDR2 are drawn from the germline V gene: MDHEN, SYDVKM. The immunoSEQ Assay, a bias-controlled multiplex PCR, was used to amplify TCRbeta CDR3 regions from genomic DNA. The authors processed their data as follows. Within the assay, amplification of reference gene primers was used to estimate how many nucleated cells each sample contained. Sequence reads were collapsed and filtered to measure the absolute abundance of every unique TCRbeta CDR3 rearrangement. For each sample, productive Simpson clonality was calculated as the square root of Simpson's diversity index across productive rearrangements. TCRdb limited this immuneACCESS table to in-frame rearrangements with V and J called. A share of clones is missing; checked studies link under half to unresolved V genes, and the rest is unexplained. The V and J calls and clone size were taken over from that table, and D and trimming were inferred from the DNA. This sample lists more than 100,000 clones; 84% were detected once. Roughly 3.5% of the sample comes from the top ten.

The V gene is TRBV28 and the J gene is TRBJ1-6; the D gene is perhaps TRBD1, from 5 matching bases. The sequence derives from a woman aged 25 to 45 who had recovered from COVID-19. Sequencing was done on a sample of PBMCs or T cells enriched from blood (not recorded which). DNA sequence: TGTGCCAGCAGTTTACCGGGGGACGTTTCACCCCTCCACTTT. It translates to CASSLPGDVSPLHF.